This T cell receptor (beta chain) stems from a study of OX40 agonist ivuxolimab in advanced cancers. Overall study: Among those enrolled, mean age was about 58 years (range about 23 to 79) and approximately 80% were male. Three individuals attained partial responses, comprising one hepatocellular carcinoma case and two cutaneous melanoma cases.

The study's findings and limits: Researchers did not determine the expanded peripheral T cells' antigen specificity.

Germline trimming cut 1 base from V and 4 bases from J; bases unmatched to any gene: 2. The CDR3 covers 14 residues. CDR1 and CDR2 (germline): MNHEY, SVGAGI. Data came from immunoSEQ multiplex PCR; TCRdb stores just in-frame clones and leaves some out. The data contain over 55,000 clones, 91% of them singletons. Concerning this clone: Its matching antigen is unknown.

This receptor was taken from an adult with an advanced solid tumor such as melanoma, head and neck, liver or kidney cancer. The chain is built from TRBV6-5 and TRBJ2-7; 9 bases are shared with TRBD1. The sample here was CD4+ or CD8+ T cells sorted from blood, taken in a trial of the OX40 agonist ivuxolimab. The CDR3 loop is CASSYLGQGYEQYF. The CDR3 DNA is TGTGCCAGCAGTTACTTAGGACAGGGGTACGAGCAGTACTTC.